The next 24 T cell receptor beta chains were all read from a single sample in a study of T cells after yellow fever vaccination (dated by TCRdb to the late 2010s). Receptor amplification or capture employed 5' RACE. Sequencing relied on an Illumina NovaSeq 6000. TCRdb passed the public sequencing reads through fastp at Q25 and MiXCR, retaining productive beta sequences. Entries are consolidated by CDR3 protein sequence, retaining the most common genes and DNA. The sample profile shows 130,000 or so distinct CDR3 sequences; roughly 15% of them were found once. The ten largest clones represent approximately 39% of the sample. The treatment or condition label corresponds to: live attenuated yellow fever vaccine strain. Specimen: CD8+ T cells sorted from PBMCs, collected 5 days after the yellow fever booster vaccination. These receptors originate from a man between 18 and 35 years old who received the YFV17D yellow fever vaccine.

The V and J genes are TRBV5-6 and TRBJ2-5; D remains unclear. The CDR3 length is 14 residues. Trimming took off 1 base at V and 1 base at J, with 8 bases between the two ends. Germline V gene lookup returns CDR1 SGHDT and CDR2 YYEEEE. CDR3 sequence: CASSLRTRQETQYF. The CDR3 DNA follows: TGTGCCAGCAGCTTGAGAACTCGCCAAGAGACCCAGTACTTC.

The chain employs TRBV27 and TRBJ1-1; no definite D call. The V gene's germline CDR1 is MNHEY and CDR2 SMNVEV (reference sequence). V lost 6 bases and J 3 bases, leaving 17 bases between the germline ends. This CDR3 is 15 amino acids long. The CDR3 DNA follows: TGTGCCAGCAGAAGACCGGGGTTAAGAGACACTGAAGCTTTCTTT. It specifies CASRRPGLRDTEAFF.

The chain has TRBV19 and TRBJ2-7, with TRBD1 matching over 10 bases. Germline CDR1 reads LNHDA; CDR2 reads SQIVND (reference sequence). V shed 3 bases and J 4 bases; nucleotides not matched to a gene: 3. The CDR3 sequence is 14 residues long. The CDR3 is CASSMGTGEYEQYF. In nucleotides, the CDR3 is TGTGCCAGTAGTATGGGGACAGGGGAGTACGAGCAGTACTTC.

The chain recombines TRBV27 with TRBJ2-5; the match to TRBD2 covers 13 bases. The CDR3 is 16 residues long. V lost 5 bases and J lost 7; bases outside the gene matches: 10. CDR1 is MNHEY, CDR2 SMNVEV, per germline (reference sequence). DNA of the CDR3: TGTGCCAGCAGTACGGGACTAGCGGGGCCTGCTGGGACCCAGTACTTC. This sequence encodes CASSTGLAGPAGTQYF.

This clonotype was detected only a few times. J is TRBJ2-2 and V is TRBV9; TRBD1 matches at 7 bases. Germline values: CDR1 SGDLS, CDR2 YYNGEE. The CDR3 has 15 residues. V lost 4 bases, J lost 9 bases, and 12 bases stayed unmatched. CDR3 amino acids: CASSLRDSVTRELFF. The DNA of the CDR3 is TGTGCCAGCAGCTTGAGGGACAGTGTCACGAGGGAGCTGTTTTTT. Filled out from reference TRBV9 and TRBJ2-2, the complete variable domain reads DSGVTQTPKHLITATGQRVTLRCSPRSGDLSVYWYQQSLDQGLQFLIQYYNGEERAKGNILERFSAQQFPDLHSELNLSSLELGDSALYFCASSLRDSVTRELFFGEGSRLTVL.

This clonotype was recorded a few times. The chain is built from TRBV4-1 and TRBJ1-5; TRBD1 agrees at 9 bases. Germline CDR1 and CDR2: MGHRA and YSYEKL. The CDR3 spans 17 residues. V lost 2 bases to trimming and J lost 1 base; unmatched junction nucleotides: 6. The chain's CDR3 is CASSQRGTGLSNQPQHF. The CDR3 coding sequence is TGCGCCAGCAGCCAACGTGGGACAGGGTTGAGCAATCAGCCCCAGCATTTT.

CDR3 protein: CASSEALRSGANVLTF. In DNA, the CDR3 is TGTGCCAGCAGTGAAGCCTTGCGCTCTGGGGCCAACGTCCTGACTTTC. This chain links TRBV2 with TRBJ2-6; D is uncertain. CDR3 size: 16 residues. CDR1 and CDR2 from the germline V gene are SNHLY and FYNNEI. The ends were cut back, 0 bases at V and 0 bases at J, with 6 bases in the middle.

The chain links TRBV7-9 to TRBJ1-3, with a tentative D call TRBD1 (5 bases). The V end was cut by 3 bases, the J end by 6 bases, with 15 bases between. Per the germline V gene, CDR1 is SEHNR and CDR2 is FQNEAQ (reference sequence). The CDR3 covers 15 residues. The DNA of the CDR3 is TGTGCCAGCAGCTTGTCGAGGCAGGGTAAAAACACCATATATTTT. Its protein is CASSLSRQGKNTIYF.

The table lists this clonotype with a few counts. The CDR3 reads CASSLGGGSKQFF. As DNA, the CDR3 is TGTGCCAGCAGCTTAGGGGGGGGCTCTAAGCAGTTCTTC. The gene calls are TRBV7-8 and TRBJ2-1; D may be TRBD2 (7 bases). The CDR3 has 13 residues. Germline CDR1 and CDR2: SGHVS and FQNEAQ. Trimming pared 1 base from V and 11 bases from J, leaving 12 bases between.

The CDR3 protein is CASSATLNTEAFF. The DNA for the CDR3 is TGTGCCAGTAGTGCTACTTTGAACACTGAAGCTTTCTTT. J is TRBJ1-1 and V is TRBV19; D ambiguous. CDR3 length equals 13 residues. In germline, CDR1 is LNHDA, CDR2 SQIVND (reference sequence). The V gene lost 5 bases and the J gene lost 0 bases, with 7 bases spanning the gap.

The CDR3 loop is CATGIGNYYEQYF. The DNA for the CDR3 is TGTGCCACTGGCATAGGGAATTACTACGAGCAGTACTTC. V and J are TRBV19 and TRBJ2-7; D gene uncertain. Trimming stripped 10 bases from V and 3 bases from J, with 16 bases between. The CDR3 sequence is 13 residues long. Looked up from germline, CDR1 is LNHDA and CDR2 is SQIVND (reference sequence).

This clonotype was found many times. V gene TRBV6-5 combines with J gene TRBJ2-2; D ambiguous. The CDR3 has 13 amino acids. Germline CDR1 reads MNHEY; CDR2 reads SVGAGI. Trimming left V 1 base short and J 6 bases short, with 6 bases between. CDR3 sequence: CASSYLGAGELFF. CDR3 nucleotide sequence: TGTGCCAGCAGTTACTTGGGCGCCGGGGAGCTGTTTTTT.

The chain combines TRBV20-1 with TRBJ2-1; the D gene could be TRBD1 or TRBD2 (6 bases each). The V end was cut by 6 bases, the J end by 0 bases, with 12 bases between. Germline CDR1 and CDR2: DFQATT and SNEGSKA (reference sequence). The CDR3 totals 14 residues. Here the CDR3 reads CSARGESSYNEQFF. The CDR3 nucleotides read TGCAGTGCAAGGGGGGAAAGCTCCTACAATGAGCAGTTCTTC.

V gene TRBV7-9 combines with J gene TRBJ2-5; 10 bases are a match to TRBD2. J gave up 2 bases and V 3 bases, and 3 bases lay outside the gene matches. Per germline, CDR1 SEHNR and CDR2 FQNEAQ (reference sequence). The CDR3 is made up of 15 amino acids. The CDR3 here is CASSFSGGPQETQYF. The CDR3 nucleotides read TGTGCCAGCAGCTTTAGCGGGGGGCCTCAAGAGACCCAGTACTTC.

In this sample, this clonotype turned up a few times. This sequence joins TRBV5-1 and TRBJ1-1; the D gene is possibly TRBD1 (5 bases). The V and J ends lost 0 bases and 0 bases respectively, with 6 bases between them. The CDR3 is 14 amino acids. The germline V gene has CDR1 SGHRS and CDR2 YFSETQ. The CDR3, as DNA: TGCGCCAGCAGCTTGGCGGACATGAACACTGAAGCTTTCTTT. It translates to CASSLADMNTEAFF.

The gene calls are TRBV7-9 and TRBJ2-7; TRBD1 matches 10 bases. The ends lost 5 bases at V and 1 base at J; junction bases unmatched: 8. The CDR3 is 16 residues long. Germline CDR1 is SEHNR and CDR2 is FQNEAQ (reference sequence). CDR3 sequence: CASSPGGTGESYEQYF. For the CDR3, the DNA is TGTGCCAGCAGCCCGGGCGGGACAGGGGAATCCTACGAGCAGTACTTC.

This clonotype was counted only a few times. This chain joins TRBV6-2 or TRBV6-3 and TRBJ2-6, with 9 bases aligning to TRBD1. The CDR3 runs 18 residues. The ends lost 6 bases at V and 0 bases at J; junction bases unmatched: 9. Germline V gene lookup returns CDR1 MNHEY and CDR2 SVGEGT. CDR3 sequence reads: CASRNTGGEFSGANVLTF. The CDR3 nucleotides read TGTGCCAGCAGGAACACAGGGGGCGAGTTCTCTGGGGCCAACGTCCTGACTTTC.

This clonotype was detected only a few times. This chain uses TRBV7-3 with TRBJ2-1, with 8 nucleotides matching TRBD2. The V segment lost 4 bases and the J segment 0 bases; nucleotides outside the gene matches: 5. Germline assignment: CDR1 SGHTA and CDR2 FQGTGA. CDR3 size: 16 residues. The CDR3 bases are TGTGCCAGCAGCTCAAGCGGGGGCCACTCCTACAATGAGCAGTTCTTC. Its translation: CASSSSGGHSYNEQFF. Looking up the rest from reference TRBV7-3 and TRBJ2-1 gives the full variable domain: GAGVSQTPSNKVTEKGKYVELRCDPISGHTALYWYRQSLGQGPEFLIYFQGTGAADDSGLPNDRFFAVRPEGSVSTLKIQRTERGDSAVYLCASSSSGGHSYNEQFFGPGTRLTVL.

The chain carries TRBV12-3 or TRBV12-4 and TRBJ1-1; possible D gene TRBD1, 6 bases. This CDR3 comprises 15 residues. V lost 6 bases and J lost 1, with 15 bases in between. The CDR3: CASSLADRTNTEAFF. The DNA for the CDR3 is TGTGCCAGCAGCCTAGCCGACAGGACGAACACTGAAGCTTTCTTT.

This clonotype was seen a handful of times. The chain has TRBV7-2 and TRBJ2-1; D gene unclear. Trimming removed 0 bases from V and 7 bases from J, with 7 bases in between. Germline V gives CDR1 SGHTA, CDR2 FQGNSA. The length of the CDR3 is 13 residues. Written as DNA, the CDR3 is TGTGCCAGCAGCTTAGCGCTGGAGAATGAGCAGTTCTTC. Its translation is CASSLALENEQFF.

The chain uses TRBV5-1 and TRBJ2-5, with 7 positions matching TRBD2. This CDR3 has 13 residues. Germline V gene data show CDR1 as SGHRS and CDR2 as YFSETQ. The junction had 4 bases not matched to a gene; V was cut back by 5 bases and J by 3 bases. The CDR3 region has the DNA TGCGCCAGCAGAGCTAGCGGAGAAGAGACCCAGTACTTC. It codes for CASRASGEETQYF. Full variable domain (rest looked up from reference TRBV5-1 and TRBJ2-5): KAGVTQTPRYLIKTRGQQVTLSCSPISGHRSVSWYQQTPGQGLQFLFEYFSETQRNKGNFPGRFSGRQFSNSRSEMNVSTLELGDSALYLCASRASGEETQYFGPGTRLLVL.

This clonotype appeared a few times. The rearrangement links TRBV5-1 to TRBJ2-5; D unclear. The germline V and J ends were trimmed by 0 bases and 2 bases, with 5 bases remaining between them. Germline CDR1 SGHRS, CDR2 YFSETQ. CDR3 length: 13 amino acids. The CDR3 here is CASSLATQETQYF. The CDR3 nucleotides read TGCGCCAGCAGCTTGGCCACACAAGAGACCCAGTACTTC.

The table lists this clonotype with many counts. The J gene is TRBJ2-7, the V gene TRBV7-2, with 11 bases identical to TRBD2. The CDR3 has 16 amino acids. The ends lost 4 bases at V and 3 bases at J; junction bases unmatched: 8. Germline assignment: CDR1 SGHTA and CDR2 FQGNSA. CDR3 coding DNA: TGTGCCAGCAGCTGCCCGACTAGCGGGGAGAACTACGAGCAGTACGTC. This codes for CASSCPTSGENYEQYV.

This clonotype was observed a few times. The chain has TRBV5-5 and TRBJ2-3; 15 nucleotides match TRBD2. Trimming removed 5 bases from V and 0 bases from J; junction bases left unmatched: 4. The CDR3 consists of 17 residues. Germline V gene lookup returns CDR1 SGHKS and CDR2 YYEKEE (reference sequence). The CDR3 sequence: CASRPGLAGGSTDTQYF. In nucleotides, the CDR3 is TGTGCCAGCAGGCCGGGACTAGCGGGGGGCAGCACAGATACGCAGTATTTT.